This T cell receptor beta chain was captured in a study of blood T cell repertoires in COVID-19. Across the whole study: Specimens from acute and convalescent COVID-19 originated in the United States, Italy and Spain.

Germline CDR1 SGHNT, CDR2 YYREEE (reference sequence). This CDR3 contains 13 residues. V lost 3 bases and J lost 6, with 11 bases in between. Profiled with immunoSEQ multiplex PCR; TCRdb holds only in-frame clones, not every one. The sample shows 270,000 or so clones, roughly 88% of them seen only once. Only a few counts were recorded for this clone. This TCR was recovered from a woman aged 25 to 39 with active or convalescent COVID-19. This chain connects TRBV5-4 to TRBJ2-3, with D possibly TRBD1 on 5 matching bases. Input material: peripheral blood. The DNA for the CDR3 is TGTGCCAGCAGCTCAGGGCAAGGGGATACGCAGTATTTT. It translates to CASSSGQGDTQYF.